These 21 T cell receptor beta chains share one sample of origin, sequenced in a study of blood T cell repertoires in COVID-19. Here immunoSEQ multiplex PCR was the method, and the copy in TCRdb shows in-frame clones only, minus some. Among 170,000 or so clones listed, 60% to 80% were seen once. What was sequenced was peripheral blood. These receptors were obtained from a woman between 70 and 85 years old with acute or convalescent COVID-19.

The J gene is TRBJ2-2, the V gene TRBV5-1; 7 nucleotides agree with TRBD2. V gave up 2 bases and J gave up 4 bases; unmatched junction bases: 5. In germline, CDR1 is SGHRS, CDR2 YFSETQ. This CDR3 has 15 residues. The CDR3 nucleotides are TGCGCCAGCAGCTTCTTCTGGGGGGGCACCGGGGAGCTGTTTTTT. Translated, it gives CASSFFWGGTGELFF.

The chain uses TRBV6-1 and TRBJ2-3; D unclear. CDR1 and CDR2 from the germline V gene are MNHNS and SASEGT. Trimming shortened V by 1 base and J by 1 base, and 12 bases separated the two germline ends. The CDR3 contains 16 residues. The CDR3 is CASSEVLGSGTDTQYF. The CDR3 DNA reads TGTGCCAGCAGTGAAGTTCTCGGTTCGGGCACAGATACGCAGTATTTT.

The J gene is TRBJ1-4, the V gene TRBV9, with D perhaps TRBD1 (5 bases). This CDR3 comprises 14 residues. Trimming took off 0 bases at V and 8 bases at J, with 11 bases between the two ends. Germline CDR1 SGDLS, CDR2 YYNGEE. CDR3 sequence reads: CASSVGQGEEKLFF. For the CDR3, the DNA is TGTGCCAGCAGCGTAGGGCAGGGTGAGGAAAAACTGTTTTTT.

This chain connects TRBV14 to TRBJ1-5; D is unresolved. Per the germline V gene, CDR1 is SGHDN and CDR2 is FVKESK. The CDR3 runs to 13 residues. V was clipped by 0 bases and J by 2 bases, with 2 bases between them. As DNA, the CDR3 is TGTGCCAGCAGCCAAGACGGCAATCAGCCCCAGCATTTT. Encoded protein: CASSQDGNQPQHF.

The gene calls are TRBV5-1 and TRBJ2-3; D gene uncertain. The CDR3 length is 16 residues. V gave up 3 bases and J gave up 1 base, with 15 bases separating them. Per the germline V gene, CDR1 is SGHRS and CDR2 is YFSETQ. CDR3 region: CASSSSVSTRTDTQYF. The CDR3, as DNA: TGCGCCAGCAGCTCCTCGGTCTCCACCCGCACAGATACGCAGTATTTT.

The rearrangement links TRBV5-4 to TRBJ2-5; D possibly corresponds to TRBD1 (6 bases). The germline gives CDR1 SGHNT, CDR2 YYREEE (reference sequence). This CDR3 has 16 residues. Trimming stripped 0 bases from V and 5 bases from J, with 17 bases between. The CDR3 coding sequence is TGTGCCAGCAGCTTGGATCCGGGGCTGGGGGCGGAGACCCAGTACTTC. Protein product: CASSLDPGLGAETQYF.

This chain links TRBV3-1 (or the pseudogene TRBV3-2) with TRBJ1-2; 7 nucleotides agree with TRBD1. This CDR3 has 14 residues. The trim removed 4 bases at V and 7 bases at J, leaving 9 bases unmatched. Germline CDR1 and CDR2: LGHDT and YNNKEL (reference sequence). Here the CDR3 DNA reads TGTGCCAGCAGCCCTGGGCCAGGGGGAGGTGGCTACACCTTC. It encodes CASSPGPGGGGYTF.

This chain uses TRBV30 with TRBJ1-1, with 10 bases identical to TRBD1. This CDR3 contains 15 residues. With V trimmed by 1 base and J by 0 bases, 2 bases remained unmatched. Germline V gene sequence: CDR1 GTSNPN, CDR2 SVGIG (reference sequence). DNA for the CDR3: TGTGCCTGGAGTGGACAGGGGGCGATGAACACTGAAGCTTTCTTT. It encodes CAWSGQGAMNTEAFF.

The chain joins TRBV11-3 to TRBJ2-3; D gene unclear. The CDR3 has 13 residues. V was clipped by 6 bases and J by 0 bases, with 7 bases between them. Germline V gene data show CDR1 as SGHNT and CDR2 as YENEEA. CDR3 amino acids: CASRRDSTDTQYF. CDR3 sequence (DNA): TGTGCCAGCAGGCGTGATAGCACAGATACGCAGTATTTT.

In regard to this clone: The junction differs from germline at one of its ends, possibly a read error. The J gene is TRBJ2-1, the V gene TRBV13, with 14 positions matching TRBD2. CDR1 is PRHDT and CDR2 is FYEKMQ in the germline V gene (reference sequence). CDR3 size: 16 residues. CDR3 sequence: CASSIGTSGSLNEQFF. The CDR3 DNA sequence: TGTGCCAGCAGCATAGGGACTAGCGGGAGCCTCAATGAGCAGTTCTTC.

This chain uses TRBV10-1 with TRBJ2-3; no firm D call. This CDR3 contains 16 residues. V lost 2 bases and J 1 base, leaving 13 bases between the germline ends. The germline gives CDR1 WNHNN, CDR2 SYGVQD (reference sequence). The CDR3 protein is CASSESSQWGTDTQYF. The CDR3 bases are TGCGCCAGCAGTGAGAGTAGCCAGTGGGGCACAGATACGCAGTATTTT.

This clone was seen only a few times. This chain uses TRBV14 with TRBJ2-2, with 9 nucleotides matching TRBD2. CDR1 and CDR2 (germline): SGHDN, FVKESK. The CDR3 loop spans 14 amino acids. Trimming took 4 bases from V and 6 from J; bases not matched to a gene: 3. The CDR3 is CASSRLAGAGELFF. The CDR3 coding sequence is TGTGCCAGCAGCCGCTTAGCGGGAGCCGGGGAGCTGTTTTTT.

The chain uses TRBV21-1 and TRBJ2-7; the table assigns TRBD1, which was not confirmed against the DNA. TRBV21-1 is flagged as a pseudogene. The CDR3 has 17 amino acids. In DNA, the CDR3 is TGTGCCAGCAGAATAAACCCGGACAGGGGTTTCCCTTACGAGCAGTACTTC. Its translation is CASRINPDRGFPYEQYF.

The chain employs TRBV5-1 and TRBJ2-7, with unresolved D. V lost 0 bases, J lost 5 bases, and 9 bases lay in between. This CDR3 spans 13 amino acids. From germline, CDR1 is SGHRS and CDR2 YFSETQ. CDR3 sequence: CASSLGSGNEQYF. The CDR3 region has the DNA TGCGCCAGCAGCTTGGGGTCGGGTAACGAGCAGTACTTC.

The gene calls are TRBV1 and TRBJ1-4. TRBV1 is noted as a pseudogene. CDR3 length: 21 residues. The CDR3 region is CTSSHSRGLTEKPRTNEKLFF. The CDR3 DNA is TGCACCAGCAGCCATTCCAGGGGACTAACAGAAAAACCAAGAACTAATGAAAAACTGTTTTTT.

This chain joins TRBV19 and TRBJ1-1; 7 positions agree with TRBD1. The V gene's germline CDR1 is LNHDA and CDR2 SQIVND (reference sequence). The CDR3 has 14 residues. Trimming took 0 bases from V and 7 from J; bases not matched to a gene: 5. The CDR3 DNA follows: TGTGCCAGTAGTATAGAGACAGGGAACCTTGAAGCTTTCTTT. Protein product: CASSIETGNLEAFF.

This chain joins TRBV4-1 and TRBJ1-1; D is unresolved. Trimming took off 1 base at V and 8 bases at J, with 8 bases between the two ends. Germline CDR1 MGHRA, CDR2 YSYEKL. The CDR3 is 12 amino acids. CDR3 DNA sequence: TGCGCCAGCAGCCAAGGGGCGCGAGAAGCTTTCTTT. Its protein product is CASSQGAREAFF.

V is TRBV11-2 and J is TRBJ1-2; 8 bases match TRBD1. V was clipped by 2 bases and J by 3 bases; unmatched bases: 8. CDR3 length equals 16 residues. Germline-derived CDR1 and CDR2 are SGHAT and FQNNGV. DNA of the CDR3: TGTGCCAGCAGCTTATATGACAGGGGACAATACTATGGCTACACCTTC. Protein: CASSLYDRGQYYGYTF. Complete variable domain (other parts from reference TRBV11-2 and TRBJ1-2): EAGVAQSPRYKIIEKRQSVAFWCNPISGHATLYWYQQILGQGPKLLIQFQNNGVVDDSQLPKDRFSAERLKGVDSTLKIQPAKLEDSAVYLCASSLYDRGQYYGYTFGSGTRLTVV.

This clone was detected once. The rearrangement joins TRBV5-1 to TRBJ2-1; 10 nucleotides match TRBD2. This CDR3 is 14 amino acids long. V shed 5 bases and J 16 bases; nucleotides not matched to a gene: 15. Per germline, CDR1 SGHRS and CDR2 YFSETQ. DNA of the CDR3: TGCGCCAGCAGGTCCTCAGAGCGGGAGGGCCCTCTTTTCTTC. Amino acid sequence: CASRSSEREGPLFF.

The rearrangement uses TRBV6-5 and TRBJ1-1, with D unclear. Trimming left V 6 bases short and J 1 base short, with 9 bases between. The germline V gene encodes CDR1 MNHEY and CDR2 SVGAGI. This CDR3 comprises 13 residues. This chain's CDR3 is CASRKRENTEAFF. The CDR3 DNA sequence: TGTGCCAGCAGAAAGCGGGAGAACACTGAAGCTTTCTTT.

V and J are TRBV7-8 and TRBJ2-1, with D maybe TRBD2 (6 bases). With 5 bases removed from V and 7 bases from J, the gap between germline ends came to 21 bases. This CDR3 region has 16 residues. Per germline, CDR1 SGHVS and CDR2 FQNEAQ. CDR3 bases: TGTGCCAGCAGCCCGTTGTCGGGAGTGTCGTGGAATGAGCAGTTCTTC. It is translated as CASSPLSGVSWNEQFF. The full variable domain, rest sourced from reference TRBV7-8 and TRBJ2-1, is GAGVSQSPRYKVAKRGQDVALRCDPISGHVSLFWYQQALGQGPEFLTYFQNEAQLDKSGLPSDRFFAERPEGSVSTLKIQRTQQEDSAVYLCASSPLSGVSWNEQFFGPGTRLTVL.